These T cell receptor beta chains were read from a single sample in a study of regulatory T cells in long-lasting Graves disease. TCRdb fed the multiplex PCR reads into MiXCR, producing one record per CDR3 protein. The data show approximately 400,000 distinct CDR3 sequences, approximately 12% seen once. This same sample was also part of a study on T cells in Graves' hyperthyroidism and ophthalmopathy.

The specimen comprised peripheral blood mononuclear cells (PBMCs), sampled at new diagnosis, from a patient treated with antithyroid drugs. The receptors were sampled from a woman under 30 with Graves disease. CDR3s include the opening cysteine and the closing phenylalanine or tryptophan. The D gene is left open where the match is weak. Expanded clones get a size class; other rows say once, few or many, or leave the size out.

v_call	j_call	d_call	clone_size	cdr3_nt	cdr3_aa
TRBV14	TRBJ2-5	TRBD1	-	TGTGCCAGCAGCCCCGAAAGGGACAGCGCAAAGCAGTACTTC	CASSPERDSAKQYF
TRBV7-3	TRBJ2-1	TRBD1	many	TGTGCCAGCAGCTACAGGGGGCACTACAATGAGCAGTTCTTC	CASSYRGHYNEQFF
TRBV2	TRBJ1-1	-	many	TGTGCCAGCAGTGAAACGACAGCTCTCATGAACACTGAAGCTTTCTTT	CASSETTALMNTEAFF
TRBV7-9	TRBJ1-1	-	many	TGTGCCAGCAGCTTAGGATGGTCAGGGGAAGCTTTCTTT	CASSLGWSGEAFF
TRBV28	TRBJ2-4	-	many	TGTGCCACCCATCCCTCAGGAGCCAAAAACATTCAGTACTTC	CATHPSGAKNIQYF
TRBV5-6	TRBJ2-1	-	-	TGTGCCAGCAGCTTGGTACCCACTGAGCAGTTCTTC	CASSLVPTEQFF
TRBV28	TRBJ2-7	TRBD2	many	TGTGCCAGCAGTTTGGGGACTAGCGGGTACGAGCAGTACTTC	CASSLGTSGYEQYF
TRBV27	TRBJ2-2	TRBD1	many	TGTGCCAGCAGGCCTTTACAGGGGGCGCGGTTGACCGGGGAGCTGTTTTTT	CASRPLQGARLTGELFF
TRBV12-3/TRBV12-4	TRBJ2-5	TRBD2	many	TGTGCCAGCAGTCTACTGGGACTAGAAGAGACCCAGTACTTC	CASSLLGLEETQYF
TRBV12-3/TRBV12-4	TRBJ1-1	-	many	TGTGCCAGCAGTACCTACCCGAACACTGAAGCTTTCTTT	CASSTYPNTEAFF
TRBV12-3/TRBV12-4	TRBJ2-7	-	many	TGTGCCAGCAGTTTCCTTTGGGCCGGCTCCTACGAGCAGTACTTC	CASSFLWAGSYEQYF
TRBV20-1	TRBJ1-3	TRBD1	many	TGCAGTGCAAAACAGGGGGCGGGTAGGGGAAACACCATATATTTT	CSAKQGAGRGNTIYF
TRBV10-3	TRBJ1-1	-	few	TGTGCCATCAGCCAGCAGTTGAACACTGAAGCTTTCTTT	CAISQQLNTEAFF
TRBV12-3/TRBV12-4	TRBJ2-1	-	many	TGTGCCAGCAAACAGGGATACAATGAGCAGTTCTTC	CASKQGYNEQFF
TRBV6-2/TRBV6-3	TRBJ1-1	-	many	TGTGCCAGCAGTTACGATCGGACAGAAGAAAACACTGAAGCTTTCTTT	CASSYDRTEENTEAFF
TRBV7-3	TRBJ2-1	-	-	TGTGCCAGCAGCCTAGCAGGGGTTCCGGGGAATGAGCAGTTCTTC	CASSLAGVPGNEQFF
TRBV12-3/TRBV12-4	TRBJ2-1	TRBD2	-	TGTGCCAGCACCCTTGGGACTAGCGGTTACAATGAGCAGTTCTTC	CASTLGTSGYNEQFF
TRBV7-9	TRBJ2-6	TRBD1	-	TGTGCCAGCAGCTCTAGGGGAAAGACAGGGACCCCCTCTGGGGCCAACGTCCTGACTTTC	CASSSRGKTGTPSGANVLTF
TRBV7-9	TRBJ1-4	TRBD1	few	TGTGCCAGCAGCGAAAGGACAGGGGGTATGAATGAAAAACTGTTTTTT	CASSERTGGMNEKLFF
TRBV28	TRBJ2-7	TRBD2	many	TGTGCCAGCCGGGGAAGTTTAGCGGGAGAAGGGTACGAGCAGTACTTC	CASRGSLAGEGYEQYF
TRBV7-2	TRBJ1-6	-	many	TGTGCCAGCAGCATCGGACAGCGAGGGGATTCACCCCTCCACTTT	CASSIGQRGDSPLHF
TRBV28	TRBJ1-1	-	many	TGTGCCAGCAGGTCCCCAGGGCTCACTGAAGCTTTCTTT	CASRSPGLTEAFF
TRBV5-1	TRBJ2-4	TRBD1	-	TGCGCCAGCAGCGCGGCGCCCGGGACAGGGAAAAACATTCAGTACTTC	CASSAAPGTGKNIQYF
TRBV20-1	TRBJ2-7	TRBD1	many	TGCAGTGCTAGAGGACAGGGGGCTAGGGAGCAGTACTTC	CSARGQGAREQYF
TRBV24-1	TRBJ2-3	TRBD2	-	TGTGCCACCAGTGATTTGGCTAGCGGGAGAACAGATACGCAGTATTTT	CATSDLASGRTDTQYF
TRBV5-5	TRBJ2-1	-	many	TGTGCCAGCAGCTTGGCCGGTAGGGATTCCTACAATGAGCAGTTCTTC	CASSLAGRDSYNEQFF
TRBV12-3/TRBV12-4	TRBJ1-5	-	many	TGTGCCAGCAGTTTTCAGGGGAAGAGCAATCAGCCCCAGCATTTT	CASSFQGKSNQPQHF